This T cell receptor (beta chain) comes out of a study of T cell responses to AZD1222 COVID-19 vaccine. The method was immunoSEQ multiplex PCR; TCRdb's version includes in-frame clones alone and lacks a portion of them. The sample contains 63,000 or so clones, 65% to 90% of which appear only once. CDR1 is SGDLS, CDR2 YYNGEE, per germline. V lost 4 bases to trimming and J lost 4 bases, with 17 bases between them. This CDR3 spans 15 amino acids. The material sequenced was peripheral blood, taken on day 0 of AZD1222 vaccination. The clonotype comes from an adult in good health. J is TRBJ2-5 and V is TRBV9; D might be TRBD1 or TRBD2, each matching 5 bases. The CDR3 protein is CASSPRVRAGETQYF. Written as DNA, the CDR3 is TGTGCCAGCAGCCCACGAGTCAGGGCGGGAGAGACCCAGTACTTC.